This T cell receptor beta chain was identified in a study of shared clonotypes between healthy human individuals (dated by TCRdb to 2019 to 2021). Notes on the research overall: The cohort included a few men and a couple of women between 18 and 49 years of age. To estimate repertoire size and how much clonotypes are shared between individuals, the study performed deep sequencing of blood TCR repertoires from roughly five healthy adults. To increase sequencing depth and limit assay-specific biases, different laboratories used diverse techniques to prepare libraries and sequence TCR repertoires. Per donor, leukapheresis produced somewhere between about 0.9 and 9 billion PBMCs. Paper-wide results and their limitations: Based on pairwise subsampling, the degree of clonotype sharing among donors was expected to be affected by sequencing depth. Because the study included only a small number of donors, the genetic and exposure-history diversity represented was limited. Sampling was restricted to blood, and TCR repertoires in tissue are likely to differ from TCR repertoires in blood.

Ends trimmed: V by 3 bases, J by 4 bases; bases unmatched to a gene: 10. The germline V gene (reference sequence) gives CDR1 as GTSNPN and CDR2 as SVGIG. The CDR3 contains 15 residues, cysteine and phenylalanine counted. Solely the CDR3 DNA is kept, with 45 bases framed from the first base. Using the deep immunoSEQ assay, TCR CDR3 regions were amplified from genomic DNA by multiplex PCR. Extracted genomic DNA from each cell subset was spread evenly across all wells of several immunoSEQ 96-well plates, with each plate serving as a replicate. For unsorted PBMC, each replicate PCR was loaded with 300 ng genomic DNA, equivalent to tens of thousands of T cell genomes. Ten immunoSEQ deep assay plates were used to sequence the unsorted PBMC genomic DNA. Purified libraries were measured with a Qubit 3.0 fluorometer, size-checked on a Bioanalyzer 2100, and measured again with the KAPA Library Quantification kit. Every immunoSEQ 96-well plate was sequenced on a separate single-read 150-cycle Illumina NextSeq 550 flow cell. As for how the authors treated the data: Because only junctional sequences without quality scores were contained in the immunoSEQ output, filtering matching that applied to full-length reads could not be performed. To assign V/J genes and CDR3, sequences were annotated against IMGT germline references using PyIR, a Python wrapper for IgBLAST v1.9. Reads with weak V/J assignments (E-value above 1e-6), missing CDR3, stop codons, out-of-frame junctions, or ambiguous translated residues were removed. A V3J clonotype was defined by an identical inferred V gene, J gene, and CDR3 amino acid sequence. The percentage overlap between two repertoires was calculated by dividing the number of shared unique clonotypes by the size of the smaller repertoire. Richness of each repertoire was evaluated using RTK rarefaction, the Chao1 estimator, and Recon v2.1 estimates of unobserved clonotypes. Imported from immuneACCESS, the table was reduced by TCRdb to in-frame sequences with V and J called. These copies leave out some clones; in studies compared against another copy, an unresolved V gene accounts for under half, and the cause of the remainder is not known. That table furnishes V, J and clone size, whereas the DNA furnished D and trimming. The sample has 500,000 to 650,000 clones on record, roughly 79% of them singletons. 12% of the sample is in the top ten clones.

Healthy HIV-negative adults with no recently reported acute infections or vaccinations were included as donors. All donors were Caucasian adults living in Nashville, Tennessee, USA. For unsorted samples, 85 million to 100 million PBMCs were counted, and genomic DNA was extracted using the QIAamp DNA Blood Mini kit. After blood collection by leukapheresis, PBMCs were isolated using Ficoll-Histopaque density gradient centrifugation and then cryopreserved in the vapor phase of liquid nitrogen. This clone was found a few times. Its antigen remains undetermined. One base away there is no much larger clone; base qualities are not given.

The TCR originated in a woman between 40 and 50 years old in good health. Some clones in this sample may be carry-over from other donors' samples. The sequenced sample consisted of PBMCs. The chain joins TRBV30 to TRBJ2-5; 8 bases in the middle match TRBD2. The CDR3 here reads CAWRGGLGLGETQYF. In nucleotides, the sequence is TGTGCCTGGAGGGGGGGACTAGGTTTGGGAGAGACCCAGTACTTC.